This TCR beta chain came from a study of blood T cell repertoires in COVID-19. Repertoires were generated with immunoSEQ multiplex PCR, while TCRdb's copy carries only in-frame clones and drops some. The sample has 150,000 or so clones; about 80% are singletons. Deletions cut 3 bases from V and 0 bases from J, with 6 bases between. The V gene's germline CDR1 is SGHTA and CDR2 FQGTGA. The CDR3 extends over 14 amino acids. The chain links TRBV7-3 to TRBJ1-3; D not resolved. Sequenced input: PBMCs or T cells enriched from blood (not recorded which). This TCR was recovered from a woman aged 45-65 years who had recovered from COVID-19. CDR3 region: CASSLGLSGNTIYF. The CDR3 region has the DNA TGTGCCAGCAGCTTGGGCCTCTCTGGAAACACCATATATTTT.